The 17 T cell receptor beta chains below all came from one sample that was sequenced in a study of neurological immune-mediated disorders. TCRdb recomputed calls from the 5' RACE reads with MiXCR, one row per CDR3 protein. The data contain tens of thousands of distinct CDR3 sequences, about 4% of them seen just once; the ten biggest clones take up approximately 1.2%. The sample consisted of PBMCs. These TCRs come from a man younger than 45 with multiple sclerosis.

This clonotype was counted only a few times. The chain recombines TRBV7-2 with TRBJ2-5; 10 bases are a match to TRBD2. The V segment lost 5 bases and the J segment 5 bases; nucleotides outside the gene matches: 29. CDR3 length: 22 amino acids. In germline, CDR1 is SGHTA, CDR2 FQGNSA. This CDR3 is CASSQQDLTGRVAGGRRETQYF. Here the CDR3 DNA reads TGTGCCAGCAGCCAGCAAGACCTGACGGGCCGAGTAGCGGGGGGCCGGAGGGAGACCCAGTACTTC.

At least ten counts were recorded for this clonotype. This rearrangement joins TRBV5-1 to TRBJ2-3, with D perhaps being TRBD1 or TRBD2 (6 bases each). Trimming took 0 bases from V and 4 from J, leaving 15 bases between them. The length of the CDR3 is 16 residues. Germline loops: CDR1 SGHRS, CDR2 YFSETQ. The CDR3 spells CASSLARGATADTQYF. In nucleotides, the CDR3 is TGCGCCAGCAGCTTGGCGAGGGGGGCCACGGCAGATACGCAGTATTTT.

This clonotype occurred many times. The chain employs TRBV3-1 and TRBJ2-4; maybe TRBD1 (6 bases). V lost 0 bases and J 15 bases, leaving 18 bases between the germline ends. Germline V gene data show CDR1 as LGHDT and CDR2 as YNNKEL (reference sequence). The CDR3 covers 14 residues. This chain's CDR3 is CASSQDLDRDTPYF. CDR3 coding DNA: TGTGCCAGCAGCCAAGATCTCGACCGGGACACCCCGTACTTC.

This clonotype came up many times. The gene calls are TRBV11-2 and TRBJ2-7, with a tentative D call TRBD2 (6 bases). The germline gives CDR1 SGHAT, CDR2 FQNNGV. Trimming cost V 5 bases and J 0 bases, with 17 bases left between them. The length of the CDR3 is 16 residues. The CDR3 reads CASSPRPGGASYEQYF. Here the CDR3 DNA reads TGTGCCAGCAGCCCGAGGCCGGGCGGGGCCTCCTACGAGCAGTACTTC.

In this sample, this clonotype turned up many times. The genes are TRBV20-1 and TRBJ2-2; no firm D call. This CDR3 is built from 12 residues. Germline CDR1 is DFQATT and CDR2 is SNEGSKA (reference sequence). V was cut by 3 bases and J by 12 bases, with 14 bases left in between. The CDR3 sequence: CSASGSPGKLFF. The CDR3 DNA reads TGCAGTGCTAGTGGGTCACCCGGAAAGCTGTTTTTT.

This clonotype has ten or more counts. This chain connects TRBV10-3 to TRBJ2-5; TRBD1 matches 7 bases. Germline assignment: CDR1 ENHRY and CDR2 SYGVKD. The CDR3 covers 14 residues. Trimming removed 5 bases from V and 0 bases from J; junction bases left unmatched: 3. The DNA of the CDR3 is TGTGCCATCAGTAAACAGGGGCACCAAGAGACCCAGTACTTC. Translating gives CAISKQGHQETQYF.

This clonotype was picked up many times. The rearrangement joins TRBV10-3 to TRBJ2-2; D is unresolved. Germline V gives CDR1 ENHRY, CDR2 SYGVKD. The CDR3 has 15 amino acids. Between the trimmed V and J ends, which lost 8 bases and 4 bases, there was a span of 17 bases. CDR3 region: CAIGGPPTGTGELFF. For the CDR3, the DNA is TGTGCCATCGGTGGGCCTCCGACGGGCACCGGGGAGCTGTTTTTT.

This clonotype was observed many times. The J gene is TRBJ1-2, the V gene TRBV29-1; perhaps TRBD1 as D (6 bases). This CDR3 spans 14 amino acids. V was shortened by 4 bases and J by 0 bases, with 12 bases between the two germline ends. Germline V gene data show CDR1 as SQVTM and CDR2 as ANQGSEA. The CDR3 reads CSVGAGVANYGYTF. The CDR3 coding sequence is TGCAGCGTTGGGGCAGGGGTCGCTAACTATGGCTACACCTTC.

Ten or more counts support this clonotype. The chain is built from TRBV6-5 and TRBJ2-5; perhaps TRBD2 as D (5 bases). There are 15 residues in the CDR3. CDR1 is MNHEY and CDR2 is SVGAGI in the germline V gene. The V gene lost 3 bases and the J gene lost 1 base, with 12 bases spanning the gap. The CDR3 nucleotides read TGTGCCAGCAGTTATGGGCGGAGGCCCCAAGAGACCCAGTACTTC. This encodes CASSYGRRPQETQYF.

About this clonotype: A much bigger clone sits one base away, suggesting this may be a read error. The CDR3 reads CASSAGKDYEQYF. The CDR3 DNA follows: TGCGCCAGCAGTGCGGGAAAGGACTACGAGCAGTACTTC. This chain joins TRBV5-1 and TRBJ2-7, with a weak D call TRBD2 (6 bases). This CDR3 has 13 residues. The germline V gene encodes CDR1 SGHRS and CDR2 YFSETQ. V was clipped by 5 bases and J by 3 bases, with 12 bases between them.

This clonotype was recorded at least ten times. This chain links TRBV4-3 with TRBJ2-5; no definite D call. In germline, CDR1 is LGHNA, CDR2 YSLEER. The CDR3 is 13 amino acids. V was trimmed by 1 base and J by 1 base, leaving 4 bases between them. The DNA for the CDR3 is TGCGCCAGCAGCCAAGGGACCCAAGAGACCCAGTACTTC. Its protein product is CASSQGTQETQYF.

There are many counts of this clonotype. This sequence joins TRBV14 and TRBJ2-2, with D uncertain. Germline CDR1 SGHDN, CDR2 FVKESK. V gave up 4 bases and J gave up 5 bases, with 8 bases separating them. The CDR3 contains 13 residues. Here the CDR3 reads CASSLVLTGELFF. The CDR3 nucleotides are TGTGCCAGCAGCCTTGTATTAACCGGGGAGCTGTTTTTT.

This clonotype was observed many times. V gene TRBV4-1 combines with J gene TRBJ2-3, with D possibly matching TRBD2 (6 bases). This CDR3 region has 13 residues. Trimming stripped 4 bases from V and 4 bases from J, with 9 bases between. Germline V CDR1 and CDR2: MGHRA, YSYEKL. The CDR3 DNA is TGCGCCAGCAGCCCGGCTAGCGCAGATACGCAGTATTTT. Translating gives CASSPASADTQYF.

In its sample, this clonotype was seen many times. The chain recombines TRBV7-9 with TRBJ2-6; the D is unclear. There are 15 residues in the CDR3. The germline V gene has CDR1 SEHNR and CDR2 FQNEAQ (reference sequence). The V end lost 5 bases, the J end lost 4 bases, and 12 bases lay between the germline ends. The CDR3 is CASSEGRVGANVLTF. The DNA for the CDR3 is TGTGCCAGCAGCGAAGGTCGAGTCGGGGCCAACGTCCTGACTTTC. Together with reference TRBV7-9 and TRBJ2-6, the CDR3 gives the full variable domain: DTGVSQNPRHKITKRGQNVTFRCDPISEHNRLYWYRQTLGQGPEFLTYFQNEAQLEKSRLLSDRFSAERPKGSFSTLEIQRTEQGDSAMYLCASSEGRVGANVLTFGAGSRLTVL.

This clonotype was seen repeatedly, ten times or more. The chain has TRBV10-3 and TRBJ2-3, with 10 bases lining up with TRBD2. V lost 8 bases and J lost 0; bases outside the gene matches: 8. CDR1 is ENHRY, CDR2 SYGVKD, per germline. The CDR3 sequence is 16 residues long. The CDR3 DNA sequence: TGTGCCATCGGGTTGCTAGCGGGGGCCAGCACAGATACGCAGTATTTT. Translation: CAIGLLAGASTDTQYF.

This clonotype has ten or more counts. The chain is built from TRBV12-3 or TRBV12-4 and TRBJ1-1; D ambiguous. This CDR3 comprises 14 residues. The ends were cut back, 2 bases at V and 1 base at J, with 8 bases in the middle. The CDR3 reads CASSLQVRNTEAFF. CDR3 DNA sequence: TGTGCCAGCAGTTTACAGGTGAGGAACACTGAAGCTTTCTTT.

Ten or more counts support this clonotype. The chain employs TRBV20-1 and TRBJ2-2; D is possibly TRBD2 (6 bases). The germline gives CDR1 DFQATT, CDR2 SNEGSKA (reference sequence). V dropped 4 bases and J dropped 7 bases, with 19 bases sitting between them. The CDR3 is 15 amino acids. The CDR3 sequence is CSAMVSGGAVGELFF. In DNA form, the CDR3 reads TGCAGTGCTATGGTATCTGGCGGGGCGGTCGGGGAGCTGTTTTTT.